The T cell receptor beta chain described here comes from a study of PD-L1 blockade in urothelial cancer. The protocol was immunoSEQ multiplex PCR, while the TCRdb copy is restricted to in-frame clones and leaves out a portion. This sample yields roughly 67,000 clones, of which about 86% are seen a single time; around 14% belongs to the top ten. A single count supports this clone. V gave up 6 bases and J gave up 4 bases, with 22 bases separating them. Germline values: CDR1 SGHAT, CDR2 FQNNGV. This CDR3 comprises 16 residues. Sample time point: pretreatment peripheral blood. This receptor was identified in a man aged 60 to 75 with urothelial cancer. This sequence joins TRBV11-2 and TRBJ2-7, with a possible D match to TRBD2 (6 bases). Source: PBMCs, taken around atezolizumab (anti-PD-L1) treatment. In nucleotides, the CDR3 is TGTGCCAGCAGGGCACCCGGGACTCCAGGGAGGTACGAGCAGTACTTC. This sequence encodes CASRAPGTPGRYEQYF.